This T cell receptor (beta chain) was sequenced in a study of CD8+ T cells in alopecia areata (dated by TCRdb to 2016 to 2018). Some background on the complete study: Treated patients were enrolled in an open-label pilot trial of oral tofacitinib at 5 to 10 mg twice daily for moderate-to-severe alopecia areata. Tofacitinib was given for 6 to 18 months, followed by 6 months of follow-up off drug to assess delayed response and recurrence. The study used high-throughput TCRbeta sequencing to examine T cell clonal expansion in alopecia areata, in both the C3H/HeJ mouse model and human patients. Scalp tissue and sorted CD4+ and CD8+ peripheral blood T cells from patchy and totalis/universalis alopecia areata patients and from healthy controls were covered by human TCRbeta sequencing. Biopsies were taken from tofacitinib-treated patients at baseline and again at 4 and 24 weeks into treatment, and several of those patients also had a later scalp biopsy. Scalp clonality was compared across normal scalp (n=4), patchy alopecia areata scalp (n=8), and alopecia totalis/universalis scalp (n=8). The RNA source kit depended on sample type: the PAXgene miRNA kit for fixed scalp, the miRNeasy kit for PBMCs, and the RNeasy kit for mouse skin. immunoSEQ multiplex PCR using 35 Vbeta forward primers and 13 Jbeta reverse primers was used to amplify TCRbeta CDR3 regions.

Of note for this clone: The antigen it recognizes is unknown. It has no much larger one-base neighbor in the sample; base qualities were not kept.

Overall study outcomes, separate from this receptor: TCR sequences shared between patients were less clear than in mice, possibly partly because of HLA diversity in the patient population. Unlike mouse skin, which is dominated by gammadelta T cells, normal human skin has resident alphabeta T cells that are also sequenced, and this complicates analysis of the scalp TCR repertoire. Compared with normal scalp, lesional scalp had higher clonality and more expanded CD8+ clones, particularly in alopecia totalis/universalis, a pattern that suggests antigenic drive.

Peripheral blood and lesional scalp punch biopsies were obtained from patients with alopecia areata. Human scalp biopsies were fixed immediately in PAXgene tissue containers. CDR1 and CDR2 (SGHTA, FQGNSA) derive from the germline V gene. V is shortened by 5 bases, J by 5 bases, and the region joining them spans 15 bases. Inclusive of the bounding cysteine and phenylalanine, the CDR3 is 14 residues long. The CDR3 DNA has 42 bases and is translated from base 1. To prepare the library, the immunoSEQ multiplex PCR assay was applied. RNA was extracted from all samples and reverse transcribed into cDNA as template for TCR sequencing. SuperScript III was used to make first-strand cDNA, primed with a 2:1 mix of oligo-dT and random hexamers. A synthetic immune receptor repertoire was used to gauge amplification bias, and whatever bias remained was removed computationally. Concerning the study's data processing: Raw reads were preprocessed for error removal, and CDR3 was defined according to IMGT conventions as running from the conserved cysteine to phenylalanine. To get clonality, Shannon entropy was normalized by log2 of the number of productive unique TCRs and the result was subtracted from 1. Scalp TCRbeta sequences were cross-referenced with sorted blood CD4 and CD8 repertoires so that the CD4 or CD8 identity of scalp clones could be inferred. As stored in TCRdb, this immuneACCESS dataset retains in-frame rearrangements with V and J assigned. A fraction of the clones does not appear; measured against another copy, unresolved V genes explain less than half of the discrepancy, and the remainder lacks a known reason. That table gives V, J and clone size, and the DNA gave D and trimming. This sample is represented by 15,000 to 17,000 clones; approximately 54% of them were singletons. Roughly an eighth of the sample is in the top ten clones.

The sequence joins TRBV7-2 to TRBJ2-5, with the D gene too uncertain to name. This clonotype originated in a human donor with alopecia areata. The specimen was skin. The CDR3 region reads CASSHRLDVETQYF. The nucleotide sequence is TGTGCCAGCAGCCACCGACTCGATGTTGAGACCCAGTACTTC.